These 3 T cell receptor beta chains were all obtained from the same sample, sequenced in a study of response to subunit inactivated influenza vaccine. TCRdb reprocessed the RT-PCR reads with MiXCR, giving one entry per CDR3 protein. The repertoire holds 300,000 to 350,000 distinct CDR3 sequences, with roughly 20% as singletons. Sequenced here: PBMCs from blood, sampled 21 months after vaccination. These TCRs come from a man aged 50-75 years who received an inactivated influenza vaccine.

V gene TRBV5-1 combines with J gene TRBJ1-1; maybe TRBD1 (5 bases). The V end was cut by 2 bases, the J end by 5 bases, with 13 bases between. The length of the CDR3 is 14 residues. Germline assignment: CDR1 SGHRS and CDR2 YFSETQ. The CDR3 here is CASSLAGQRTEAFF. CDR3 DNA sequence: TGCGCCAGCAGCTTAGCAGGGCAACGGACTGAAGCTTTCTTT. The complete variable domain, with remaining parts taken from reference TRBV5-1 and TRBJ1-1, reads KAGVTQTPRYLIKTRGQQVTLSCSPISGHRSVSWYQQTPGQGLQFLFEYFSETQRNKGNFPGRFSGRQFSNSRSEMNVSTLELGDSALYLCASSLAGQRTEAFFGQGTRLTVV.

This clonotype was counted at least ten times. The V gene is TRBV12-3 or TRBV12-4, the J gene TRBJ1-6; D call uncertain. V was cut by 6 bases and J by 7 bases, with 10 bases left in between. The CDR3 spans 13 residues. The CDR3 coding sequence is TGTGCCAGCAGAATAACTGAGAATTCACCCCTCCACTTT. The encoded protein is CASRITENSPLHF.

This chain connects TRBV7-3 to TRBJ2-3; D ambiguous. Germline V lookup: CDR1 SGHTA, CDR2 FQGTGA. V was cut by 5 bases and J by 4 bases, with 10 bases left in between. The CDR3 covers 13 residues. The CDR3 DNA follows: TGTGCCAGCAGCATTAACCCGGCAGATACGCAGTATTTT. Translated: CASSINPADTQYF. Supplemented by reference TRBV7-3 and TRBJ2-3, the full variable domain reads GAGVSQTPSNKVTEKGKYVELRCDPISGHTALYWYRQSLGQGPEFLIYFQGTGAADDSGLPNDRFFAVRPEGSVSTLKIQRTERGDSAVYLCASSINPADTQYFGPGTRLTVL.